This T cell receptor (beta chain) was recovered during a study of identifying expanded T cells in peripheral blood. Some clones are missing from TCRdb's copy, which holds only in-frame ones; the method was immunoSEQ multiplex PCR. The data hold 130,000 or so clones, with 75% to 90% observed a single time. No infections or other immune events were documented during collection. The CDR3 spans 12 residues. CDR1 is MNHNS and CDR2 is SASEGT in the germline V gene. V lost 8 bases, J lost 5 bases, and 12 bases lay in between. This sequence joins TRBV6-1 and TRBJ1-1; D is undetermined. The sequenced sample consisted of blood. The source is a person between 18 and 75 years old in good health. The DNA of the CDR3 is TGTGCCAGCTTTGAGGTTGGGACTGAAGCTTTCTTT. Protein: CASFEVGTEAFF.